Each of the 6 T cell receptor beta chains below was sequenced from the same sample in a study of T cells in Graves' hyperthyroidism and ophthalmopathy. The investigators amplified TCR beta CDR3 regions from RNA transcripts. First-round RT-PCR with HTBI primers amplified the TCR CDR3 region. TCRdb ran MiXCR on the multiplex PCR reads and lists one entry per CDR3 protein. The sample carries about 690,000 distinct CDR3 sequences, 17% recorded once. The sample comprised blood. Receptors originate from a man aged 50-60 years with Graves' hyperthyroidism.

The chain uses TRBV27 and TRBJ1-2, with TRBD1 as a possible D gene (5 bases). V dropped 6 bases and J dropped 8 bases, with 13 bases sitting between them. Germline V gives CDR1 MNHEY, CDR2 SMNVEV (reference sequence). This CDR3 is 12 amino acids long. This CDR3 is CASSLSGRGYTF. CDR3 in DNA: TGTGCCAGCAGCTTGTCGGGGCGGGGCTACACCTTC.

The rearrangement links TRBV6-2 or TRBV6-3 to TRBJ2-3; D remains ambiguous. This CDR3 region has 15 residues. Germline V gives CDR1 MNHEY, CDR2 SVGEGT. V lost 2 bases and J 0 bases, leaving 9 bases between the germline ends. CDR3 nucleotides: TGTGCCAGCAGTTACATTACCGGGAGCACAGATACGCAGTATTTT. Translation: CASSYITGSTDTQYF.

This clonotype occurred many times. The gene calls are TRBV2 and TRBJ2-3; D may be TRBD2 (5 bases). This CDR3 has 13 residues. The germline V gene encodes CDR1 SNHLY and CDR2 FYNNEI. The V gene lost 4 bases and the J gene lost 7 bases, with 12 bases spanning the gap. CDR3 sequence: CASSVAGINTQYF. DNA for the CDR3: TGTGCCAGCAGTGTGGCGGGTATTAATACGCAGTATTTT.

The V and J genes are TRBV7-2 and TRBJ2-2; no firm D call. Between the trimmed V and J ends, which lost 2 bases and 4 bases, there was a span of 17 bases. This CDR3 contains 17 residues. The germline gives CDR1 SGHTA, CDR2 FQGNSA. As DNA, the CDR3 is TGTGCCAGCAGCTTATTTAGGATAAAATATGGCACCGGGGAGCTGTTTTTT. Encoded protein: CASSLFRIKYGTGELFF.

This clonotype has a count of ten or more. The chain couples TRBV6-1 to TRBJ2-7; D unclear. This CDR3 is built from 12 residues. V was pared by 6 bases and J by 1 base, with 7 bases between. Germline values: CDR1 MNHNS, CDR2 SASEGT. DNA for the CDR3: TGTGCCAGCAGAGAGTTGTCCTACGAGCAGTACTTC. Its protein is CASRELSYEQYF.

This chain uses TRBV12-3 or TRBV12-4 with TRBJ2-7; D may be TRBD1 or TRBD2 (6 bases each). The CDR3 length is 15 residues. CDR3 region: CASSGGWDISYELYV. CDR3 bases: TGTGCCAGCAGTGGGGGGTGGGACATCTCCTACGAGCTGTACGTC.